The 4 T cell receptor beta chains below come from one sample, sequenced in a study of Ad26.COV2.S vaccination and SARS-CoV-2 variants. Treatment here: roughly 18 received Ad26.COV2.S at low or high dose, single or two shots; about 5 received placebo; per-sample allocation not given. Day 63 following the first vaccine or placebo injection was when the samples were taken. Method: immunoSEQ multiplex PCR; TCRdb's copy keeps in-frame clones and lacks some. The table has roughly 350,000 clones, around 86% seen once. This specimen consisted of peripheral blood, obtained in a trial of Ad26.COV2.S vaccine versus placebo. The receptors were sampled from a person between 18 and 59 years old who received the Ad26.COV2.S COVID-19 vaccine or a placebo.

The chain carries TRBV19 and TRBJ2-7, with D possibly TRBD1 on 6 matching bases. V dropped 4 bases and J dropped 4 bases, with 20 bases sitting between them. Germline assignment: CDR1 LNHDA and CDR2 SQIVND (reference sequence). This CDR3 region has 16 residues. The CDR3 sequence: CASSSLRTEGGYEQYF. CDR3 nucleotides: TGTGCCAGTAGTAGCCTTCGGACAGAGGGCGGGTACGAGCAGTACTTC.

This chain uses TRBV7-9 with TRBJ2-7, with no clear D. In germline, CDR1 is SEHNR, CDR2 FQNEAQ (reference sequence). V was shortened by 2 bases and J by 7 bases, with 12 bases between the two germline ends. The CDR3 has 13 residues. The chain's CDR3 is CASSLSGKLEQYF. The CDR3 nucleotides read TGTGCCAGCAGCTTATCCGGCAAATTAGAGCAGTACTTC.

The rearrangement uses TRBV27 and TRBJ2-3, with unresolved D. This CDR3 has 12 amino acids. Germline assignment: CDR1 MNHEY and CDR2 SMNVEV (reference sequence). The V end was cut by 8 bases, the J end by 3 bases, with 9 bases between. In DNA, the CDR3 is TGTGCCAGCTCAAGGGTTACAGATACGCAGTATTTT. Its translation is CASSRVTDTQYF.

This clone was seen more than once but under ten times. This chain connects TRBV11-2 to TRBJ1-6, with D possibly matching TRBD1 (5 bases). Germline V gives CDR1 SGHAT, CDR2 FQNNGV. The CDR3 totals 15 residues. V lost 5 bases, J lost 6 bases, and 14 bases lay in between. The DNA of the CDR3 is TGTGCCAGCAGCGCTATAGGGGTTCTTAATTCACCCCTCCACTTT. Translating gives CASSAIGVLNSPLHF.